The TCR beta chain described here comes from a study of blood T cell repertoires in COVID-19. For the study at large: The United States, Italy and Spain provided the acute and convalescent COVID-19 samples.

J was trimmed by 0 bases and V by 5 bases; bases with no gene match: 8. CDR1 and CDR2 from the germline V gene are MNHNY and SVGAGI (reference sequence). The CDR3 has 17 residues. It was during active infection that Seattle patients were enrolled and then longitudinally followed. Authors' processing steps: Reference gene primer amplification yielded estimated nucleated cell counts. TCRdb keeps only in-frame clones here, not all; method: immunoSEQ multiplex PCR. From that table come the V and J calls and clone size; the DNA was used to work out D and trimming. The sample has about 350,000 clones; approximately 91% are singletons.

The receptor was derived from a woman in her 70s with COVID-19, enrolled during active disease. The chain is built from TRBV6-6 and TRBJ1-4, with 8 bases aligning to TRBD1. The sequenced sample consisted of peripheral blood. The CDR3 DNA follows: TGTGCCAGCAGTCCTCCGGGACAGGTTGCAACTAATGAAAAACTGTTTTTT. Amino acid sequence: CASSPPGQVATNEKLFF.